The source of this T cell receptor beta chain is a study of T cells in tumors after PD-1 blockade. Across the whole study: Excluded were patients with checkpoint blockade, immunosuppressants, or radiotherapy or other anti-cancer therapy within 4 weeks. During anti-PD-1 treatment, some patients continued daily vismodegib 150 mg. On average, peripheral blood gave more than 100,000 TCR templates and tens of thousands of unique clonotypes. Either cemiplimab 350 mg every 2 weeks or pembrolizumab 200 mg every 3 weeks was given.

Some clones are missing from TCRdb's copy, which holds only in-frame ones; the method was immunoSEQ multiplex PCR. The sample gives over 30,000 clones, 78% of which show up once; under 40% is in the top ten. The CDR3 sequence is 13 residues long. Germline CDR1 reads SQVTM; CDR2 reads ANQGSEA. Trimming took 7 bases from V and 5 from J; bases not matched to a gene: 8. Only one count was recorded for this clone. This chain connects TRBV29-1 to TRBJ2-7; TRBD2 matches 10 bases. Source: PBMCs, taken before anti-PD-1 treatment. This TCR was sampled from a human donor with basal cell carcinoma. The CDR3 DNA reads TGCAGCGCGTTCGCTAGCGGGAGCCACGAGCAGTACTTC. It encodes CSAFASGSHEQYF.